A single sample is the source of the 13 T cell receptor beta chains below, sequenced in a study of T cell responses to AZD1222 COVID-19 vaccine. Data came from immunoSEQ multiplex PCR; TCRdb stores just in-frame clones and leaves some out. The sample lists 160,000 or so clones; around nine tenths were seen once. The source material was peripheral blood, sampled on day 0 of AZD1222 vaccination. All receptors come from an adult in good health.

The gene calls are TRBV25-1 and TRBJ1-4, with a weak D call TRBD1 (5 bases). Trimming took 1 base from V and 4 from J, leaving 10 bases between them. In germline, CDR1 is MGHDK, CDR2 SYGVNS. The length of the CDR3 is 15 residues. CDR3 coding DNA: TGTGCCAGCAGTGAATCGACAGTCATTAATGAAAAACTGTTTTTT. It codes for CASSESTVINEKLFF.

V and J are TRBV18 and TRBJ2-5; 7 bases are shared with TRBD1. This CDR3 spans 14 amino acids. The trim removed 8 bases at V and 2 bases at J, leaving 8 bases unmatched. The germline V gene has CDR1 KGHSH and CDR2 LQKENI. As DNA, the CDR3 is TGTGCCAGCGCTAGGGTGGGACAGCAAGAGACCCAGTACTTC. This codes for CASARVGQQETQYF.

This clone was observed a single time. The genes are TRBV7-6 and TRBJ2-5; TRBD2 aligns across 13 bases. V lost 1 base and J lost 3; bases outside the gene matches: 2. Germline lookup yields CDR1 SGHVS and CDR2 FNYEAQ. CDR3 length: 16 residues. The CDR3 region is CASSLGLAGGEETQYF. The CDR3 nucleotides read TGTGCCAGCAGCTTAGGACTAGCGGGAGGAGAAGAGACCCAGTACTTC.

The chain links TRBV6-4 to TRBJ1-3; unclear D gene. CDR1 and CDR2 (germline): MRHNA, SNTAGT. This CDR3 is built from 13 residues. The V gene lost 3 bases and the J gene lost 2 bases, with 5 bases spanning the gap. CDR3 bases: TGTGCCAGCAGTGAGACACCTGGAAACACCATATATTTT. Its protein product is CASSETPGNTIYF.

Comments on this clone: Sequence at one end of the junction differs from germline and may be a read error. The gene calls are TRBV5-1 and TRBJ1-5, with 11 bases fitting TRBD1. Looked up from germline, CDR1 is SGHRS and CDR2 is YFSETQ. This CDR3 comprises 14 residues. CDR3 sequence reads: CASSRTGGNQPQHF. CDR3 bases: TGCGCCAGCAGTCGGACAGGGGGCAACCAGCCCCAGCATTTT.

The rearrangement links TRBV28 to TRBJ1-2; D is uncertain. Germline CDR1 is MDHEN and CDR2 is SYDVKM. This CDR3 has 14 amino acids. V lost 5 bases, J lost 4 bases, and 14 bases lay in between. In nucleotides, the CDR3 is TGTGCCAGCAGTCCCGCTGGAAGTAGCTATGGCTACACCTTC. Encoded protein: CASSPAGSSYGYTF.

The chain links TRBV6-6 to TRBJ2-2, with no clear D. The CDR3 has 14 residues. The V gene's germline CDR1 is MNHNY and CDR2 SVGAGI (reference sequence). Between the trimmed V and J ends, which lost 2 bases and 4 bases, there was a span of 8 bases. CDR3 nucleotide sequence: TGTGCCAGCAGTTACCGGGCGAGCACCGGGGAGCTGTTTTTT. Translation gives CASSYRASTGELFF.

The chain is built from TRBV7-8 and TRBJ1-5; no clear D. Germline V gene lookup returns CDR1 SGHVS and CDR2 FQNEAQ. The CDR3 runs to 13 residues. Trimming shortened V by 1 base and J by 10 bases, and 11 bases separated the two germline ends. CDR3 nucleotides: TGTGCCAGCAGCTTAGAGGGTATAGACCCCCAGCATTTT. As protein: CASSLEGIDPQHF.

The chain carries TRBV28 and TRBJ1-1; no definite D call. This CDR3 is 11 amino acids long. V lost 6 bases and J lost 1, with 3 bases in between. Germline V gene data show CDR1 as MDHEN and CDR2 as SYDVKM. CDR3 in amino acids: CASSQNTEAFF. DNA for the CDR3: TGTGCCAGCAGCCAGAACACTGAAGCTTTCTTT.

The chain has TRBV2 and TRBJ2-5; 8 bases match TRBD2. Germline V lookup: CDR1 SNHLY, CDR2 FYNNEI. The CDR3 sequence is 15 residues long. J lost 2 bases, V lost 3 bases, and 5 bases had no gene match. This CDR3 is CASSEVAGQQETQYF. CDR3 bases: TGTGCCAGCAGTGAGGTAGCGGGGCAACAAGAGACCCAGTACTTC.

V is TRBV5-8 and J is TRBJ2-3, with 10 positions matching TRBD2. This CDR3 is built from 16 residues. Unmatched junction bases numbered 14, after V lost 4 bases and J lost 9 bases. Germline V CDR1 and CDR2: SGHTS, YDEGEE. CDR3 amino acids: CASSPSRVAGGETQYF. CDR3 DNA: TGTGCCAGCAGCCCTTCGCGGGTAGCGGGAGGAGAGACGCAGTATTTT. Filled out from reference TRBV5-8 and TRBJ2-3, the complete variable domain reads EAGVTQSPTHLIKTRGQQATLRCSPISGHTSVYWYQQALGLGLQFLLWYDEGEERNRGNFPPRFSGRQFPNYSSELNVNALELEDSALYLCASSPSRVAGGETQYFGPGTRLTVL.

The rearrangement links TRBV28 to TRBJ1-2; D unclear. The CDR3 spans 14 residues. The V and J ends lost 7 bases and 5 bases respectively, with 17 bases between them. CDR1 and CDR2 (germline): MDHEN, SYDVKM. Here the CDR3 DNA reads TGTGCCAGCACCCCGGTTCCGTCCCTTTATGGCTACACCTTC. It translates to CASTPVPSLYGYTF.

In DNA form, the CDR3 reads TGTGCCAGCAGCCTCCACACCGGGGAGCTGTTTTTT. This gives the protein CASSLHTGELFF. The chain combines TRBV5-5 with TRBJ2-2; D is unclear. V was pared by 4 bases and J by 3 bases, with 4 bases between. The V gene's germline CDR1 is SGHKS and CDR2 YYEKEE (reference sequence). CDR3 length: 12 amino acids.